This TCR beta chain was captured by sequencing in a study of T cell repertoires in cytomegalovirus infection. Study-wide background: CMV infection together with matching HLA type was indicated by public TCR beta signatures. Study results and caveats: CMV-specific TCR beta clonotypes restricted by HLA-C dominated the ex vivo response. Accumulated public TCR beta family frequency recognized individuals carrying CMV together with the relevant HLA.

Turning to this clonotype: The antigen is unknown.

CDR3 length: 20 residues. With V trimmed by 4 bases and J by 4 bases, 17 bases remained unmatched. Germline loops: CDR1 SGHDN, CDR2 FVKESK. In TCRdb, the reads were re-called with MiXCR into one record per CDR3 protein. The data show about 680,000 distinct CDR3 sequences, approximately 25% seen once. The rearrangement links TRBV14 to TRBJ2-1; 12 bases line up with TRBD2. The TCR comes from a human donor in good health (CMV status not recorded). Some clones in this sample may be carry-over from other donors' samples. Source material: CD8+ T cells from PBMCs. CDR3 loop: CASSLKLSPLLAGGYNEQFF. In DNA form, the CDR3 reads TGTGCCAGCAGCCTCAAGTTATCTCCCCTTCTAGCGGGGGGGTACAATGAGCAGTTCTTC.